This passage covers 8 T cell receptor beta chains from one sample sequenced in a study of shared clonotypes between healthy human individuals. The table came from immunoSEQ multiplex PCR; TCRdb's copy has only in-frame clones and leaves some out. The repertoire holds about 480,000 clones, with approximately 79% as singletons. Sequenced material: PBMCs. The receptors originated from a woman in her forties in good health. Some clones in this sample may be carry-over from other donors' samples.

The chain is built from TRBV5-1 and TRBJ2-3; TRBD1 is a possible D gene (5 bases). Germline CDR1 and CDR2: SGHRS and YFSETQ. CDR3 length equals 16 residues. The V and J ends lost 4 bases and 3 bases respectively, with 18 bases between them. The CDR3 sequence: CASSPGGAFRTDTQYF. In nucleotides, the CDR3 is TGCGCCAGCAGCCCGGGTGGGGCCTTTAGGACAGATACGCAGTATTTT.

J is TRBJ2-2 and V is TRBV5-1; a weak D match, TRBD1 (5 bases). The CDR3 is 15 residues long. The V gene's germline CDR1 is SGHRS and CDR2 YFSETQ. Trimming left V 0 bases short and J 4 bases short, with 10 bases between. The CDR3 coding sequence is TGCGCCAGCAGCTTGGGGAGCCAGGGCACCGGGGAGCTGTTTTTT. Translated, it gives CASSLGSQGTGELFF.

The chain couples TRBV18 to TRBJ2-2; 10 nucleotides match TRBD2. The V gene end was trimmed by 5 bases and the J gene end by 0 bases; junction bases not matched to a gene: 18. The CDR3 is 21 amino acids. The germline gives CDR1 KGHSH, CDR2 LQKENI. CDR3: CASSVRLAGRPTLTNTGELFF. CDR3 DNA sequence: TGTGCCAGCTCAGTCAGACTAGCGGGTCGCCCGACCCTGACGAACACCGGGGAGCTGTTTTTT.

The chain is built from TRBV21-1 and TRBJ1-2. TRBV21-1 is a known pseudogene. The CDR3 is 14 residues long. DNA of the CDR3: TGTGCCAGCAGCAAACCCGCGACGCCGGGGGGCTACACCTTC. This codes for CASSKPATPGGYTF.

The sample holds many counts of this clone. The gene calls are TRBV5-1 and TRBJ2-1; 12 nucleotides align to TRBD2. V was clipped by 0 bases and J by 5 bases; unmatched bases: 6. Germline CDR1 is SGHRS and CDR2 is YFSETQ. The CDR3 sequence is 17 residues long. The CDR3 here is CASSLASTSGGHNEQFF. The CDR3 DNA sequence: TGCGCCAGCAGCTTGGCCTCGACTAGCGGGGGCCACAATGAGCAGTTCTTC.

This sequence joins TRBV9 and TRBJ2-1, with 12 bases aligning to TRBD2. Per the germline V gene, CDR1 is SGDLS and CDR2 is YYNGEE. The length of the CDR3 is 16 residues. Germline trimming cut 3 bases from V and 3 bases from J; bases unmatched to any gene: 4. CDR3 protein: CASSAALAGGYNEQFF. For the CDR3, the DNA is TGTGCCAGCAGCGCAGCACTAGCGGGAGGCTACAATGAGCAGTTCTTC.

This chain uses TRBV4-1 with TRBJ2-3, with 9 nucleotides matching TRBD1. The CDR3 is 14 residues long. Germline loops: CDR1 MGHRA, CDR2 YSYEKL. J lost 4 bases, V lost 4 bases, and 3 bases had no gene match. CDR3 in amino acids: CASSLRDRADTQYF. CDR3 sequence (DNA): TGCGCCAGCAGCCTCCGGGACAGGGCAGATACGCAGTATTTT.

This chain links TRBV29-1 with TRBJ2-3, with D possibly being TRBD2 (5 bases). This CDR3 is built from 15 residues. Germline V gene sequence: CDR1 SQVTM, CDR2 ANQGSEA. The ends were cut back, 3 bases at V and 3 bases at J, with 16 bases in the middle. The CDR3 sequence: CSVEGAAGGTDTQYF. The DNA of the CDR3 is TGCAGCGTTGAGGGAGCGGCAGGCGGGACAGATACGCAGTATTTT.